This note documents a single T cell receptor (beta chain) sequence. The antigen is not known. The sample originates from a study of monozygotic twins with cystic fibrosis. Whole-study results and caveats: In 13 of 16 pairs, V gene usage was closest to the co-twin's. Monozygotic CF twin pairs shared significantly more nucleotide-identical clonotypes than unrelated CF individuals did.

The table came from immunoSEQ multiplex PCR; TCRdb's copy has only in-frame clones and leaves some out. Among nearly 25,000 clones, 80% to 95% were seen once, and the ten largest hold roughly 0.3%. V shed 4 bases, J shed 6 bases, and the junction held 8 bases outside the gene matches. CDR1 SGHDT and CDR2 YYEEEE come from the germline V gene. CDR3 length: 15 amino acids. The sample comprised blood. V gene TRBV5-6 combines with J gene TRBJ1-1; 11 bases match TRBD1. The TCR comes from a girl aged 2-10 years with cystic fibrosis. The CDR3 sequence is CASSKSWTGGSEAFF. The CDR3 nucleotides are TGTGCCAGCAGCAAATCATGGACAGGGGGCTCTGAAGCTTTCTTT.